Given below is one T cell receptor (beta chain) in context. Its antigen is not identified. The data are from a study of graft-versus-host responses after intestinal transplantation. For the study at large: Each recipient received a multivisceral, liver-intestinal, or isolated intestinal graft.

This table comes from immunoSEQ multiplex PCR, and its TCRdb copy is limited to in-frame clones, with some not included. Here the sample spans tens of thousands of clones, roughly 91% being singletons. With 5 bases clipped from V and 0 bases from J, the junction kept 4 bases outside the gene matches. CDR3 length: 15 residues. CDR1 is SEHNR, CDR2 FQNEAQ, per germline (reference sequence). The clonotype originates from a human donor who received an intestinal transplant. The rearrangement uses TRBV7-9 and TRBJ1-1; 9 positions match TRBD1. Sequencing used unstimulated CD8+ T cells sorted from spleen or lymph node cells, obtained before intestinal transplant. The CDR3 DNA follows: TGTGCCAGCAGCACCCGGACAGGGGTGAACACTGAAGCTTTCTTT. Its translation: CASSTRTGVNTEAFF.